Reported below is one TCR beta chain. Unique molecular identifiers were built into the TCRbeta library. TCRdb recomputed calls from the PCR reads with MiXCR, one row per CDR3 protein. The sample contains over 300,000 distinct CDR3 sequences, about a tenth of which appear only once. The sample is drawn from a study of T-cell reconstitution after alpha-beta-depleted transplantation in children. CDR3 length equals 13 residues. Germline CDR1 is DFQATT and CDR2 is SNEGSKA (reference sequence). V dropped 0 bases and J dropped 3 bases, with 6 bases sitting between them. The sequence came from a human donor who donated a stem cell graft to a child with acute lymphoblastic leukemia. V and J are TRBV20-1 and TRBJ1-5; D is unclear. The specimen comprised PBMCs from the stem cell graft donor, sampled from the stem cell graft. The CDR3: CSARDPFNQPQHF. DNA of the CDR3: TGCAGTGCTAGAGATCCTTTCAATCAGCCCCAGCATTTT.